Sequencing of this TCR beta chain was carried out in a study of blood T cell repertoires in COVID-19. The length of the CDR3 is 13 residues. Germline V CDR1 and CDR2: SGHTA, FQGNSA. Trimming removed 6 bases at V and 2 bases at J, with 9 bases between. Sequencing used immunoSEQ multiplex PCR; TCRdb keeps in-frame clones, though not all of them. In the table there are roughly 330,000 clones, around 87% of which are singletons. Participant-given clinical history determined each cohort assignment. Cohort 3 recovered donors had two negative PCRs, clearance, or symptom resolution. This receptor was identified in a woman aged 25 to 39 who had recovered from COVID-19. V is TRBV7-2 and J is TRBJ2-3, with D perhaps TRBD1 (5 bases). Source material: PBMCs or T cells enriched from blood (not recorded which). This chain's CDR3 is CASSSGFTDTQYF. CDR3 nucleotide sequence: TGTGCCAGCAGTTCAGGGTTCACAGATACGCAGTATTTT.